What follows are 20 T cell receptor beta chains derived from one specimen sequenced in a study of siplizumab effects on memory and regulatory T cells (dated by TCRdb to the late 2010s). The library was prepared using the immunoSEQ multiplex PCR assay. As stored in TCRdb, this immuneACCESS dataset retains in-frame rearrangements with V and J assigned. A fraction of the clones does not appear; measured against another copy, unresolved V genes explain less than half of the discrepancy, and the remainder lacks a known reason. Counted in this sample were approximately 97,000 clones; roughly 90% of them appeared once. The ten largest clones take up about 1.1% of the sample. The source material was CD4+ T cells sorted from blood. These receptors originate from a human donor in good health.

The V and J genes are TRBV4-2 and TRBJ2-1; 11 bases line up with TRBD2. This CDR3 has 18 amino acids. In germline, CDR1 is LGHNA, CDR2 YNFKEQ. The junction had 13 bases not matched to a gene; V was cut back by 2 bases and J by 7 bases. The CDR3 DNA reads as TGTGCCAGCAGCCAACACTCAAAACTAGCGGGAGATAATAATGAGCAGTTCTTC. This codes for CASSQHSKLAGDNNEQFF.

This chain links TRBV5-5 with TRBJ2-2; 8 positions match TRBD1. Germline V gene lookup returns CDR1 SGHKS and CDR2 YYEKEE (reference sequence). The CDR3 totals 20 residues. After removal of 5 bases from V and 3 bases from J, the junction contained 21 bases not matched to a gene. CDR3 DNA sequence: TGTGCCAGCAGATCTAACCGGGGCAGGGGGCGCGAATTTGACACCGGGGAGCTGTTTTTT. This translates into CASRSNRGRGREFDTGELFF. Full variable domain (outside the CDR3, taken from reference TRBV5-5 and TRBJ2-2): DAGVTQSPTHLIKTRGQQVTLRCSPISGHKSVSWYQQVLGQGPQFIFQYYEKEERGRGNFPDRFSARQFPNYSSELNVNALLLGDSALYLCASRSNRGRGREFDTGELFFGEGSRLTVL.

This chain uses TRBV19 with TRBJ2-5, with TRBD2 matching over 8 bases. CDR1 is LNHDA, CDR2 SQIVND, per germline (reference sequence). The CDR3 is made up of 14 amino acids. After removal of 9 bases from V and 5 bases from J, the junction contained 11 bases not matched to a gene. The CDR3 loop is CASRRAGGGETQYF. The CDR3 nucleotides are TGTGCCAGCCGAAGGGCGGGAGGCGGGGAGACCCAGTACTTC.

The CDR3 sequence is CASRTLQGLADEQYF. The CDR3 DNA reads TGTGCCAGCAGGACACTACAGGGTTTGGCGGACGAGCAGTACTTC. The V gene is TRBV6-5, the J gene TRBJ2-5; a possible D gene is TRBD1 (6 bases). The J call may be faulty, since TRBJ2-7 better matches the DNA end. Germline CDR1 reads MNHEY; CDR2 reads SVGAGI. CDR3 size: 15 residues.

This chain's CDR3 is CASSQGKGSVTYEQYF. CDR3 sequence (DNA): TGCGCCAGCAGCCAAGGGAAAGGAAGTGTTACCTACGAGCAGTACTTC. The chain carries TRBV4-1 and TRBJ2-7; D gene ambiguous. V shed 1 base and J shed 2 bases, with 15 bases lying between them. This CDR3 contains 16 residues. The germline V gene encodes CDR1 MGHRA and CDR2 YSYEKL.

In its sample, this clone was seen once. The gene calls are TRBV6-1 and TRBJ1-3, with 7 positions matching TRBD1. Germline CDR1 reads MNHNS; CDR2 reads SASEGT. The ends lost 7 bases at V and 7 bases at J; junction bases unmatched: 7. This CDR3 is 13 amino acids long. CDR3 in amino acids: CASTQGGWNTIYF. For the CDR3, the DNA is TGTGCCAGCACCCAGGGGGGGTGGAACACCATATATTTT.

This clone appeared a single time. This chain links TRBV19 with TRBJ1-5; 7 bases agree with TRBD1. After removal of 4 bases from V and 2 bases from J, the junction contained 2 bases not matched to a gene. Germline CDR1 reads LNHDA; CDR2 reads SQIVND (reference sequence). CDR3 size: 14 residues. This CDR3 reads CASSNQGGNQPQHF. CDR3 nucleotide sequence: TGTGCCAGTAGTAACCAGGGGGGCAATCAGCCCCAGCATTTT.

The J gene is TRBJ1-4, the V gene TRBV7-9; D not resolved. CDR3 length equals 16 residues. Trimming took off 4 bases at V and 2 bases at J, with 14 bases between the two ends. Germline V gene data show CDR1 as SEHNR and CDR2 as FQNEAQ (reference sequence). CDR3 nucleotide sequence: TGTGCCAGCAGCTCTCGCGGACCGGGGACTAATGAAAAACTGTTTTTT. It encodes CASSSRGPGTNEKLFF.

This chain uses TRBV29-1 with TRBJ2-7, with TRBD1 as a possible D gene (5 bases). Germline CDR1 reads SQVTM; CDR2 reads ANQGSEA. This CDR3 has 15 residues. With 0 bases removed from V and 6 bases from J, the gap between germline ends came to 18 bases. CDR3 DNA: TGCAGCGTTGAAGATCACTGGATCCGACAGACCGAGCAGTACTTC. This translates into CSVEDHWIRQTEQYF.

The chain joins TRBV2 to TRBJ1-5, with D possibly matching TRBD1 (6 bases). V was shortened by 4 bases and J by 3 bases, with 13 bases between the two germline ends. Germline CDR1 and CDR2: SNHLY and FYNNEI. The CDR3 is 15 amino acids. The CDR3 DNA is TGTGCCAGCAGTGGGCATTCAGGGGCCAATCAGCCCCAGCATTTT. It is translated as CASSGHSGANQPQHF.

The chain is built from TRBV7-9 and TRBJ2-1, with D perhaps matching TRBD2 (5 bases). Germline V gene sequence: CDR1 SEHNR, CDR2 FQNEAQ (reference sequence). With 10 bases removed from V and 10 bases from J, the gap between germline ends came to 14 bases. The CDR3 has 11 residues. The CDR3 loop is CAILVFGEQFF. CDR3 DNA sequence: TGTGCCATACTAGTGTTTGGAGAGCAGTTCTTC.

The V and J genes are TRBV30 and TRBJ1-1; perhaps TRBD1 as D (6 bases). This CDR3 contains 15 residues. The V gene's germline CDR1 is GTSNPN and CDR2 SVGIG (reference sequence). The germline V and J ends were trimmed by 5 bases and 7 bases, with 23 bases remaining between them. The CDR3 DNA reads TGTGCCTGGGCTCGACCGGGGGGGCATAGGTTTGAAGCTTTCTTT. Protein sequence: CAWARPGGHRFEAFF.

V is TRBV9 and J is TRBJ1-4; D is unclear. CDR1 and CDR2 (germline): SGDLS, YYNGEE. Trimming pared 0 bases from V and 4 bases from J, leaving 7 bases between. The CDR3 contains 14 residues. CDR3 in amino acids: CASSVEPGNEKLFF. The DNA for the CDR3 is TGTGCCAGCAGCGTAGAGCCCGGTAATGAAAAACTGTTTTTT.

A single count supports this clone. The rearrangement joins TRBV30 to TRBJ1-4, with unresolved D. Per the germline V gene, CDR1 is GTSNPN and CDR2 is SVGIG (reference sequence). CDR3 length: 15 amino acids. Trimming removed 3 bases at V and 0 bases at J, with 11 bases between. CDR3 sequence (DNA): TGTGCCTGGAGGAGGGAAGTTACAACTAATGAAAAACTGTTTTTT. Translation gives CAWRREVTTNEKLFF.

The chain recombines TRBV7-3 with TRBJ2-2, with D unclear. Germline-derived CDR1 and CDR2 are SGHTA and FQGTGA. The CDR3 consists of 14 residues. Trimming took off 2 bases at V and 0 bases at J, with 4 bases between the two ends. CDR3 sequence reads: CASSLYPNTGELFF. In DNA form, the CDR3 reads TGTGCCAGCAGCTTATACCCGAACACCGGGGAGCTGTTTTTT.

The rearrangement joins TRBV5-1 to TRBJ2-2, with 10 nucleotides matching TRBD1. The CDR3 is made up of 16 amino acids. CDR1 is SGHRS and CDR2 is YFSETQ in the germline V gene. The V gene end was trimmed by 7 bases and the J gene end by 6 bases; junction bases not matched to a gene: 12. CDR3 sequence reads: CASGDAGTGVAGELFF. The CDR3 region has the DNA TGCGCCAGCGGCGACGCCGGGACAGGGGTTGCCGGGGAGCTGTTTTTT.

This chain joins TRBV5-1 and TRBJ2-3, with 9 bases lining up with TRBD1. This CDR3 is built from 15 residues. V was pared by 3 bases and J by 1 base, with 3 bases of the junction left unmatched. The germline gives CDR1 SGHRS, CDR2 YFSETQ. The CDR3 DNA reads TGCGCCAGCAGCTCCCGGGACAGGGGCACAGATACGCAGTATTTT. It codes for CASSSRDRGTDTQYF. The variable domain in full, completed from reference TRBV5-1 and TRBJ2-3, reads KAGVTQTPRYLIKTRGQQVTLSCSPISGHRSVSWYQQTPGQGLQFLFEYFSETQRNKGNFPGRFSGRQFSNSRSEMNVSTLELGDSALYLCASSSRDRGTDTQYFGPGTRLTVL.

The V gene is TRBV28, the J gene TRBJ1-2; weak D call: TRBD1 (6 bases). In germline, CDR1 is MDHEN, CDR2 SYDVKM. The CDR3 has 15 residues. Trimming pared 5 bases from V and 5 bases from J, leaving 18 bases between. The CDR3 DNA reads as TGTGCCAGCAGTCCATCTTCGGGGGGCAGGTATGGCTACACCTTC. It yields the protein CASSPSSGGRYGYTF.

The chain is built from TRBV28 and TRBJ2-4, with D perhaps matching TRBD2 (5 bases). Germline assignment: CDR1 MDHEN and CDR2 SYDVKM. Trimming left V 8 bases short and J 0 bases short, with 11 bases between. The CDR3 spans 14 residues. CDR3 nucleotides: TGTGCCAGCGGTCGGGCGGGAGCCAAAAACATTCAGTACTTC. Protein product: CASGRAGAKNIQYF.

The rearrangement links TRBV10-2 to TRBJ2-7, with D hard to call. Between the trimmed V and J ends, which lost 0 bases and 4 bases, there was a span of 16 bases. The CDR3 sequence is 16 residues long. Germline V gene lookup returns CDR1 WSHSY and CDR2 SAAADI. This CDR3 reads CASSESRWASKYEQYF. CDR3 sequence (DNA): TGCGCCAGCAGTGAGTCGCGGTGGGCCTCCAAGTACGAGCAGTACTTC.